Reported below is one T cell receptor (beta chain). Its antigen target is currently unknown. No much larger clone is present one base from it, and per-base qualities are unavailable. Including the terminal cysteine and phenylalanine, the CDR3 comprises 16 residues. The kept DNA is CDR3 alone, 48 bases in frame from the first base. The germline V gene sets CDR1 to LGHNA and CDR2 to YNFKEQ. V is pruned by 4 bases and J by 7 bases, leaving 9 bases of the junction without a gene match. PBMCs were isolated by Ficoll-Paque density gradient centrifugation. The record originates from a study of T-cell memory formation after mild COVID-19 (dated by TCRdb to the early 2020s). For the study in its entirety: Most TCR sequence clusters were specific to one of the two donors. Longitudinal TCRalpha and TCRbeta repertoire sequencing tracked T-cell clones expanding and contracting after mild COVID-19 in a couple of donors. The cohort comprised two young, previously healthy adult volunteers, one female and one male. The full study reports these points: Some responding clones were found in pre-infection memory, which suggests that pre-existing cross-reactive memory T cells took part in the SARS-CoV-2 response. Clones that contracted from day 15 to 85 showed balanced CD4/CD8 phenotypes, whereas a second wave of clones that expanded from day 15 to 37 leaned towards CD4+. SARS-CoV-2 specificity was not confirmed for the second-wave clones peaking on day 37. Contracting CD4+ clones were located mainly in the CM and EM memory subsets, whereas CD8+ clones were found to be enriched in EMRA. The study included only a couple of mild cases, and larger cohorts that include severe cases with pre-infection samples were judged to be necessary.

TCRdb records Illumina NovaSeq 6000 as the sequencer. Using 5'RACE with constant-segment primers, TCRalpha and TCRbeta cDNA libraries were constructed, with sample barcodes and unique molecular identifiers added in the process. RNA was extracted from every sample with Trizol reagent. Amplification of the libraries took two PCR steps, and the second step added a second sample barcode plus Illumina TruSeq adapters. Sequencing of the libraries was done on an Illumina NovaSeq, producing 2 x 150 bp paired-end reads. The paper's data handling went like this. Reads were demultiplexed and collapsed into UMI-guided consensus sequences with migec v1.2.7. Using mixcr v2.1.11, UMI consensuses were aligned to TRA and TRB V and J templates and then assembled into clonotypes. A clonotype was counted as expanded or contracted only when both edgeR and NoisET called the clonotype significant, with the noise models trained on biological replicates. For edgeR calls, the cutoffs were a false discovery rate-adjusted p below 0.01 and a log2 fold-change threshold of 1. As an exploratory analysis of dynamics, max-normalized trajectories of the 1000 most abundant clonotypes were examined by PCA with hierarchical clustering. Separately sequenced CD4+ and CD8+ repertoires were used to assign a CD4 or CD8 phenotype to each responding clone. TCRdb ran its own pipeline on the public reads, namely fastp trimming at Q25 and MiXCR clone calling, and kept in-frame beta chains. Entries that share a CDR3 protein sequence are merged under the most common genes and DNA. TCRdb assigned the V and J calls; the authors' analysis was not used. This sample holds around 200,000 distinct CDR3 sequences; about a fifth were observed only once. Jointly, the top ten make up 23% of the sample.

The source is an adult woman who had mild COVID-19 (a few samples of this study predate the infection). The sample titles of this study are shuffled in the database, so cell type and time point are left out; the donor was told from shared clones. Sequenced: PBMCs or a T cell subset sorted from them (not recorded which). The V gene is TRBV4-2 and the J gene is TRBJ2-1; TRBD1 matches 11 bases in the middle. The DNA sequence is as follows: TGTGCCAGCAGCCGGACAGGACAGGGGGCGCGTAATGAGCAGTTCTTC. Translation gives CASSRTGQGARNEQFF.